This TCR beta chain came from a study of cytomegalovirus exposure and HLA in healthy donors. Study background: Clustering assigned 70% to 90% of the 350 to 400 genotyped donors to the Caucasian-associated ancestry cluster.

The V and J ends lost 3 bases and 4 bases, in that order; junction bases with no gene match: 6. Germline V gene data show CDR1 as SGHRS and CDR2 as YFSETQ. The CDR3 is 15 amino acids. The study's findings and limits: In a later analysis, a genetic analysis reported fewer productive-TCR N-insertions in an Asian-associated ancestry cluster than the cohort average. The listing of about 150 TCR beta chains classed them as cytomegalovirus-associated. Most TCR beta V segments were productive about 87% or about 30% of the time in an earlier analysis.

With regard to this clone: Antigen unknown.

The PCR employed 60 Vbeta primers together with 13 Jbeta primers. The data were produced by immunoSEQ multiplex PCR, yet TCRdb's version contains in-frame clones alone and is incomplete. Among some 150,000 clones listed, roughly 79% were seen once. The clonotype was recovered from a woman in her forties in good health and CMV-seronegative. Sequencing was done on a sample of PBMCs. This rearrangement joins TRBV5-1 to TRBJ2-3, with TRBD2 matching 9 bases. For the CDR3, the DNA is TGCGCCAGCAGCTCGGGACTAGCTCGGCCAGATACGCAGTATTTT. It yields the protein CASSSGLARPDTQYF.